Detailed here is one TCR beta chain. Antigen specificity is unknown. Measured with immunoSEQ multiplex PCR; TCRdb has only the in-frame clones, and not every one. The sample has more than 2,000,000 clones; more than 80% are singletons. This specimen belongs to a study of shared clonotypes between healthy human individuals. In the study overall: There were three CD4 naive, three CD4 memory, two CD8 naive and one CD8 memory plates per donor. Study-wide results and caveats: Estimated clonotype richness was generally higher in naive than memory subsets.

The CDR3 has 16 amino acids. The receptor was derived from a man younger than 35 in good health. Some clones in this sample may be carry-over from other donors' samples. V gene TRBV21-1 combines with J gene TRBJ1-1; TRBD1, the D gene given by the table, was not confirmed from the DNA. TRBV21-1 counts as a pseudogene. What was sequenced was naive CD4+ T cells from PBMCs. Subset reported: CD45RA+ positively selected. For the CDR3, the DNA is TGTGCCAGCAGCACGGGACAGGGCTTGAAGAACACTGAAGCTTTCTTT. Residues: CASSTGQGLKNTEAFF.